This T cell receptor (beta chain) was found in a study of T cells in Graves' hyperthyroidism and ophthalmopathy. The TCR beta CDR3 regions underwent amplification using RNA transcripts as the source. TCR CDR3 underwent first-round RT-PCR with the HTBI primer set. Each CDR3 protein is one row after TCRdb ran MiXCR on the multiplex PCR reads. The sample carries hundreds of thousands of distinct CDR3 sequences, about 14% recorded once. Based on clinical symptoms, serum thyroxine and TRAb, thyroid ultrasound and orbital computed tomography, diagnoses were reached. V gave up 8 bases and J gave up 4 bases, with 8 bases separating them. Germline values: CDR1 DFQATT, CDR2 SNEGSKA (reference sequence). The CDR3 runs 10 residues.

This TCR came from a woman aged 45-60 years with Graves' ophthalmopathy. Sequencing was carried out using blood. The J gene is TRBJ2-5, the V gene TRBV20-1, with D hard to call. CDR3 sequence reads: CSLLGETQYF. CDR3 DNA: TGCAGTCTTTTGGGAGAGACCCAGTACTTC.